The clone carrying this T cell receptor beta chain was observed a handful of times. Its antigen remains unknown. These data come from a study of T cells after yellow fever vaccination. The study, taken as a whole, reports: High-abundance clonotypes from the bulk population could contaminate FACS-sorted repertoires.

The authors made TCR cDNA by 5'RACE template switching, adding a universal primer site and UMIs. TCRdb re-analysed the 5' RACE reads in MiXCR, keeping a single row per CDR3 protein. The sample lists about 120,000 distinct CDR3 sequences, about 8.4% occurring once. The CDR3 is 13 residues long. Deletions cut 6 bases from V and 9 bases from J, with 14 bases between. Germline CDR1 and CDR2: MNHEY and SMNVEV (reference sequence). Sequences were derived from CD8+ T cells sorted from PBMCs, sampled on the day of the yellow fever booster vaccination. The receptor's source is a young man who received the YFV17D yellow fever vaccine. V usage is TRBV27 and J usage is TRBJ2-2; D is possibly TRBD2 (5 bases). The CDR3 sequence is CASRPLGLWELFF. CDR3 sequence (DNA): TGTGCCAGCAGACCACTAGGTCTCTGGGAGCTGTTTTTT.